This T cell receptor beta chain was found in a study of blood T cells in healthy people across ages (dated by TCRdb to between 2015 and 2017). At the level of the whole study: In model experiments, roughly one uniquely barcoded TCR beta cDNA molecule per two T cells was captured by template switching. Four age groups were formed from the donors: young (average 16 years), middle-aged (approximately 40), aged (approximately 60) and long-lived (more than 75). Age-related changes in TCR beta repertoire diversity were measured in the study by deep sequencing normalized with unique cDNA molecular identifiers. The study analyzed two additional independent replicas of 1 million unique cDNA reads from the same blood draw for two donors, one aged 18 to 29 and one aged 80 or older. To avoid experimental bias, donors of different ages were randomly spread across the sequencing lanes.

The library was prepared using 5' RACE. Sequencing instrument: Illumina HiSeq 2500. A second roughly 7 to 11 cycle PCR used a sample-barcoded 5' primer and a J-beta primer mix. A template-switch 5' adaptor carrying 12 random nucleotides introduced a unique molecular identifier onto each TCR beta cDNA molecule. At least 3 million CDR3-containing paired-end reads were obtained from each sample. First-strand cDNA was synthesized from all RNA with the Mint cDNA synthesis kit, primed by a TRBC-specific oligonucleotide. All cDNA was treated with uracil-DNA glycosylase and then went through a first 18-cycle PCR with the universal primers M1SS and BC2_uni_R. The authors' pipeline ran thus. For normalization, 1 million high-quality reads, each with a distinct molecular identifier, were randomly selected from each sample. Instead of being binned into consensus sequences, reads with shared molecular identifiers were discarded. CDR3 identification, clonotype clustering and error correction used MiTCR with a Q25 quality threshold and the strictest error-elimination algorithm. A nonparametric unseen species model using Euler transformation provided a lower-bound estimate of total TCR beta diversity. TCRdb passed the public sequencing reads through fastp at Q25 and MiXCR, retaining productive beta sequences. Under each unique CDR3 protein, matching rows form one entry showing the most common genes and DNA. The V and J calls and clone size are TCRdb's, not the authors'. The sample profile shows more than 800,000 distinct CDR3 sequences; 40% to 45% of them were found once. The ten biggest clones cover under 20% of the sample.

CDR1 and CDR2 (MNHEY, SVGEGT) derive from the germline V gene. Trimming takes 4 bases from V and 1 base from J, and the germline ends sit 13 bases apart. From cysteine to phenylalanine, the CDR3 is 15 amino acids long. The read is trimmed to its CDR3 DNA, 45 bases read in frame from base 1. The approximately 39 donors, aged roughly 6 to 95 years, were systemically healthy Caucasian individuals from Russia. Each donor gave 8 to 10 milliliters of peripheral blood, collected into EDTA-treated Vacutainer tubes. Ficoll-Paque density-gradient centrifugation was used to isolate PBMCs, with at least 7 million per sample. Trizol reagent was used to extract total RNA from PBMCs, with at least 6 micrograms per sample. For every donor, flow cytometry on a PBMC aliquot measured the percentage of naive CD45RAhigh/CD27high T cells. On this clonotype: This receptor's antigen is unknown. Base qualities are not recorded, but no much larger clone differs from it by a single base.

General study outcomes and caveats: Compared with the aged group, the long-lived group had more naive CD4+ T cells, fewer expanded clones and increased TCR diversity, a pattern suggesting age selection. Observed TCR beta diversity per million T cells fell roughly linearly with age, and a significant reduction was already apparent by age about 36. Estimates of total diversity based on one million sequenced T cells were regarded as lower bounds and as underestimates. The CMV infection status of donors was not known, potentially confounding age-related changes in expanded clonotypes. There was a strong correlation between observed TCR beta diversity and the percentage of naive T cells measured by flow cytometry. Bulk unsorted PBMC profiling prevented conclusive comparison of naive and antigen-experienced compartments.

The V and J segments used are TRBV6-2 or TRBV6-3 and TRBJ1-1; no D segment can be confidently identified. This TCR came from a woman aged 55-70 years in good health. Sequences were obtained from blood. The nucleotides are TGTGCCAGCAGTTTACCGCTGGAGGAGAACACTGAAGCTTTCTTT. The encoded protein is CASSLPLEENTEAFF.